One sample yielded the 17 T cell receptor beta chains listed below, sequenced in a study of blood T cells in healthy people across ages. A second about 7 to 12 cycle PCR used barcoded and J-beta primers. MiXCR, applied by TCRdb to the 5' RACE reads, yields one record per CDR3 protein. The top ten clones hold around 2.1% of a sample with 1.5 million to 2 million distinct CDR3 sequences, 40% to 55% of them seen once. Input material: blood. These receptors all come from a woman aged 40 to 49 in good health.

V is TRBV6-6 and J is TRBJ1-1; the D is unclear. This CDR3 is 14 amino acids long. Trimming pared 0 bases from V and 0 bases from J, leaving 5 bases between. Germline CDR1 and CDR2: MNHNY and SVGAGI (reference sequence). The CDR3 region is CASSYSQMNTEAFF. CDR3 DNA: TGTGCCAGCAGTTACTCGCAGATGAACACTGAAGCTTTCTTT.

This clonotype appeared once. The germline gene is not matched at one end of the junction; a read error may be the cause. The rearrangement joins TRBV9 to TRBJ2-2; 8 bases agree with TRBD1. The CDR3 sequence is 15 residues long. Germline values: CDR1 SGDLS, CDR2 YYNGEE. The CDR3 loop is CASSWGTGGTGGLFF. The CDR3 coding sequence is TGTGCCAGCAGCTGGGGGACAGGCGGGACCGGGGGGCTGTTTTTT.

Only one count was recorded for this clonotype. The chain recombines TRBV9 with TRBJ2-3; 16 bases fit TRBD2. This CDR3 contains 17 residues. After removal of 2 bases from V and 5 bases from J, the junction contained 5 bases not matched to a gene. CDR1 is SGDLS and CDR2 is YYNGEE in the germline V gene. The CDR3 reads CASSVGLAGGLGDTQYF. The CDR3 bases are TGTGCCAGCAGCGTGGGACTAGCGGGAGGGCTCGGAGATACGCAGTATTTT.

This clonotype was seen a handful of times. This rearrangement joins TRBV5-1 to TRBJ2-1; D may be TRBD1 or TRBD2 (5 bases each). V was pared by 4 bases and J by 0 bases, with 11 bases between. The CDR3 is 15 residues long. Germline V CDR1 and CDR2: SGHRS, YFSETQ. CDR3 region: CASSAAGSSYNEQFF. The CDR3 DNA follows: TGCGCCAGCAGCGCCGCAGGGAGCTCCTACAATGAGCAGTTCTTC. Filled out from reference TRBV5-1 and TRBJ2-1, the complete variable domain reads KAGVTQTPRYLIKTRGQQVTLSCSPISGHRSVSWYQQTPGQGLQFLFEYFSETQRNKGNFPGRFSGRQFSNSRSEMNVSTLELGDSALYLCASSAAGSSYNEQFFGPGTRLTVL.

This clonotype was seen only a few times. This chain links TRBV20-1 with TRBJ2-7; D is possibly TRBD1 (6 bases). The CDR3 is 14 residues long. The germline gives CDR1 DFQATT, CDR2 SNEGSKA (reference sequence). Between the trimmed V and J ends, which lost 8 bases and 3 bases, there was a span of 20 bases. The CDR3 reads CSPFRDIGVYEQYF. The CDR3 DNA reads TGCAGTCCATTCCGGGACATCGGGGTCTACGAGCAGTACTTC.

The chain combines TRBV12-5 with TRBJ2-1, with D perhaps given as TRBD1 or TRBD2 (5 bases each). The germline V gene encodes CDR1 LGHNT and CDR2 FRNRAP. This CDR3 comprises 14 residues. V was cut by 7 bases and J by 4 bases, with 14 bases left in between. The DNA of the CDR3 is TGTGCTAGTGCCCCGGGGCCTAGATACAATGAGCAGTTCTTC. Its protein product is CASAPGPRYNEQFF.

The chain links TRBV7-9 to TRBJ2-7, with D tentatively TRBD2 (5 bases). Per the germline V gene, CDR1 is SEHNR and CDR2 is FQNEAQ (reference sequence). The CDR3 is 13 residues long. V dropped 1 base and J dropped 5 bases, with 9 bases sitting between them. CDR3 nucleotides: TGTGCCAGCAGCTTAGAGCCCGGGGACGAGCAGTACTTC. Translation gives CASSLEPGDEQYF.

This chain connects TRBV20-1 to TRBJ2-5; D remains unclear. V gave up 6 bases and J gave up 1 base, with 12 bases separating them. This CDR3 has 13 residues. Germline loops: CDR1 DFQATT, CDR2 SNEGSKA (reference sequence). The CDR3 sequence: CSAKGNPQETQYF. CDR3 coding DNA: TGCAGTGCCAAAGGGAATCCCCAAGAGACCCAGTACTTC.

In this sample, this clonotype turned up a few times. CDR3 coding DNA: TGTGCCAGCACCATTAGACAGGGGACCTTTGCTGGGGCCAACGTCCTGACTTTC. Translating gives CASTIRQGTFAGANVLTF. The rearrangement uses TRBV27 and TRBJ2-6, with 8 bases aligning to TRBD1. The CDR3 runs to 18 residues. CDR1 MNHEY and CDR2 SMNVEV come from the germline V gene (reference sequence). V lost 7 bases to trimming and J lost 2 bases; unmatched junction nucleotides: 13. The full variable domain, its missing parts supplied by reference TRBV27 and TRBJ2-6, is EAQVTQNPRYLITVTGKKLTVTCSQNMNHEYMSWYRQDPGLGLRQIYYSMNVEVTDKGDVPEGYKVSRKEKRNFPLILESPSPNQTSLYFCASTIRQGTFAGANVLTFGAGSRLTVL.

This clonotype has a handful of counts. The V and J genes are TRBV27 and TRBJ2-1, with 9 nucleotides matching TRBD2. Germline trimming cut 3 bases from V and 8 bases from J; bases unmatched to any gene: 5. The CDR3 has 14 residues. CDR1 and CDR2 from the germline V gene are MNHEY and SMNVEV (reference sequence). CDR3 sequence reads: CASSLLAGTHEQFF. In nucleotides, the CDR3 is TGTGCCAGCAGTTTGCTAGCGGGGACGCATGAGCAGTTCTTC.

The chain recombines TRBV21-1 with TRBJ2-1; TRBD2 was called by the table and not checked on the DNA. TRBV21-1 is a documented pseudogene. CDR3 length equals 18 residues. The CDR3 loop reads CASSKAWSSGGLDDEQFF. CDR3 sequence (DNA): TGTGCCAGCAGCAAAGCCTGGTCTAGCGGGGGGTTAGATGATGAGCAGTTCTTC.

This rearrangement joins TRBV29-1 to TRBJ2-4; 9 bases agree with TRBD1. J gave up 9 bases and V 4 bases, and 13 bases lay outside the gene matches. The CDR3 runs 15 residues. Looked up from germline, CDR1 is SQVTM and CDR2 is ANQGSEA. The CDR3 here is CSVAGQGRGSSIQYF. CDR3 bases: TGCAGCGTTGCCGGACAGGGGCGGGGGAGTAGCATTCAGTACTTC.

The chain has TRBV7-2 and TRBJ1-1, with TRBD1 as a possible D gene (5 bases). V was cut by 4 bases and J by 11 bases, with 20 bases left in between. The CDR3 spans 14 residues. CDR1 SGHTA and CDR2 FQGNSA come from the germline V gene. The CDR3 is CASSSGWGGRRAFF. In nucleotides, the CDR3 is TGTGCCAGCAGCTCCGGGTGGGGGGGAAGACGGGCTTTCTTT. The full variable domain, completed using reference TRBV7-2 and TRBJ1-1, is GAGVSQSPSNKVTEKGKDVELRCDPISGHTALYWYRQSLGQGLEFLIYFQGNSAPDKSGLPSDRFSAERTGGSVSTLTIQRTQQEDSAVYLCASSSGWGGRRAFFGQGTRLTVV.

This clonotype was counted only a few times. V gene TRBV6-6 combines with J gene TRBJ2-7, with D uncertain. This CDR3 spans 13 amino acids. Trimming removed 7 bases from V and 7 bases from J, with 17 bases in between. The germline V gene has CDR1 MNHNY and CDR2 SVGAGI (reference sequence). The CDR3 reads CASKGLSYNEQYF. The CDR3 DNA follows: TGTGCCAGCAAGGGATTATCCTACAATGAGCAGTACTTC.

This chain joins TRBV7-2 and TRBJ1-1; D unresolved. The germline CDR1 and CDR2 sequences are SGHTA and FQGNSA. The CDR3 totals 13 residues. The germline V and J ends were trimmed by 5 bases and 1 base, with 8 bases remaining between them. The CDR3 loop is CASSVRTNTEAFF. The CDR3 DNA reads TGTGCCAGCAGCGTACGGACGAACACTGAAGCTTTCTTT.

The chain combines TRBV3-1 with TRBJ2-7; unclear D gene. V dropped 5 bases and J dropped 3 bases, with 11 bases sitting between them. Germline CDR1 reads LGHDT; CDR2 reads YNNKEL (reference sequence). The length of the CDR3 is 13 residues. DNA of the CDR3: TGTGCCAGCAGCAACACAGCGATCTACGAGCAGTACTTC. Protein: CASSNTAIYEQYF.

The chain couples TRBV20-1 to TRBJ1-6; 7 bases are a match to TRBD1. The CDR3 loop spans 13 amino acids. V was pared by 3 bases and J by 6 bases, with 2 bases of the junction left unmatched. Germline CDR1 reads DFQATT; CDR2 reads SNEGSKA (reference sequence). CDR3 nucleotides: TGCAGTGCTAGTGGGACAGTTAATTCACCCCTCCACTTT. It yields the protein CSASGTVNSPLHF.